This TCR beta chain was profiled in a study of blood T cell repertoires in COVID-19. TCRdb keeps only in-frame clones here, not all; method: immunoSEQ multiplex PCR. The sample lists 200,000 to 300,000 clones; roughly nine tenths were seen once. The source material was peripheral blood. The sequence was obtained from a man between 60 and 70 years old with acute or convalescent COVID-19.

CDR3 nucleotide sequence: TGTGCCAGCAGCTTGGACAGGGTTACTGGTGAGCAGTTCTTC. Translated, it gives CASSLDRVTGEQFF. This chain connects TRBV5-8 to TRBJ2-1; a possible D gene is TRBD1 (6 bases). The germline gives CDR1 SGHTS, CDR2 YDEGEE. Trimming pared 0 bases from V and 9 bases from J, leaving 13 bases between. The CDR3 has 14 residues.